Below are 28 T cell receptor beta chains sequenced from a single sample in a study of blood T cell repertoires in COVID-19. The data were produced by immunoSEQ multiplex PCR, yet TCRdb's version contains in-frame clones alone and is incomplete. Counted here are fewer than 250,000 clones, approximately 84% occurring once; the ten biggest clones make up roughly 3.2%. Source material: PBMCs or T cells enriched from blood (not recorded which). All receptors come from a woman in her 30s who had recovered from COVID-19.

This chain connects TRBV7-8 to TRBJ2-1; D perhaps matches TRBD2 (5 bases). Germline CDR1 SGHVS, CDR2 FQNEAQ. V was cut by 4 bases and J by 4 bases, with 20 bases left in between. The CDR3 loop spans 17 amino acids. CDR3 bases: TGTGCCAGCAGCTACAGAGGGTATAGGCAGGCGTACAATGAGCAGTTCTTC. It yields the protein CASSYRGYRQAYNEQFF.

The chain recombines TRBV7-9 with TRBJ1-4; 11 positions agree with TRBD1. CDR1 SEHNR and CDR2 FQNEAQ come from the germline V gene (reference sequence). The CDR3 spans 15 residues. After removal of 2 bases from V and 7 bases from J, the junction contained 3 bases not matched to a gene. For the CDR3, the DNA is TGTGCCAGCAGCTTATCGGACAGGGGGCCTGAAAAACTGTTTTTT. Translated: CASSLSDRGPEKLFF.

The chain couples TRBV28 to TRBJ1-6, with D perhaps TRBD1 (5 bases). This CDR3 has 19 residues. The V end lost 2 bases, the J end lost 1 base, and 18 bases lay between the germline ends. Germline assignment: CDR1 MDHEN and CDR2 SYDVKM. The CDR3 loop is CASSLRVPPRGSYNSPLHF. Written as DNA, the CDR3 is TGTGCCAGCAGTTTAAGGGTCCCCCCCCGGGGGTCCTATAATTCACCCCTCCACTTT.

This rearrangement joins TRBV11-1 to TRBJ2-5, with TRBD2 identical over 10 bases. The V and J ends lost 5 bases and 1 base, in that order; junction bases with no gene match: 7. Germline CDR1 SGHAT, CDR2 FQDESV (reference sequence). The CDR3 sequence is 16 residues long. CDR3 region: CASSLQRLAGQETQYF. DNA of the CDR3: TGTGCCAGCAGCCTGCAGCGACTAGCGGGCCAAGAGACCCAGTACTTC.

The rearrangement links TRBV2 to TRBJ1-1, with D possibly TRBD1 on 5 matching bases. V gave up 3 bases and J gave up 3 bases, with 11 bases separating them. This CDR3 region has 14 residues. In germline, CDR1 is SNHLY, CDR2 FYNNEI. CDR3 sequence reads: CASSDFGGDTEAFF. As DNA, the CDR3 is TGTGCCAGCAGTGATTTTGGAGGGGACACTGAAGCTTTCTTT.

This chain uses TRBV19 with TRBJ1-2; 9 nucleotides agree with TRBD1. Germline V gives CDR1 LNHDA, CDR2 SQIVND (reference sequence). The ends lost 7 bases at V and 5 bases at J; junction bases unmatched: 8. This CDR3 has 14 residues. The CDR3 here is CASKETGGAYGYTF. CDR3 bases: TGTGCCAGTAAGGAAACAGGGGGCGCTTATGGCTACACCTTC.

This chain connects TRBV5-1 to TRBJ2-3, with 14 bases lining up with TRBD2. Per germline, CDR1 SGHRS and CDR2 YFSETQ. With V trimmed by 4 bases and J by 2 bases, 3 bases remained unmatched. The CDR3 covers 16 residues. CDR3 sequence: CASSEGLAGVTDTQYF. The CDR3 nucleotides read TGCGCCAGCAGCGAGGGACTAGCGGGGGTCACAGATACGCAGTATTTT.

This rearrangement joins TRBV6-5 to TRBJ2-2; possible D gene TRBD2, 5 bases. Looked up from germline, CDR1 is MNHEY and CDR2 is SVGAGI. The CDR3 covers 14 residues. V was pared by 6 bases and J by 6 bases, with 14 bases between. CDR3 coding DNA: TGTGCCAGCAGACTAGTATCGGCCTCCGGGGAGCTGTTTTTT. This translates into CASRLVSASGELFF.

The chain links TRBV7-3 to TRBJ2-1, with 8 bases identical to TRBD2. This CDR3 region has 15 residues. V was pared by 1 base and J by 9 bases, with 8 bases of the junction left unmatched. The germline V gene has CDR1 SGHTA and CDR2 FQGTGA. Here the CDR3 reads CASSLNSGSALEQFF. The CDR3 DNA sequence: TGTGCCAGCAGCTTAAACAGCGGGAGTGCTCTTGAGCAGTTCTTC.

The gene calls are TRBV2 and TRBJ2-1, with 15 bases fitting TRBD2. The CDR3 has 16 residues. V shed 5 bases and J 7 bases; nucleotides not matched to a gene: 6. Germline lookup yields CDR1 SNHLY and CDR2 FYNNEI. The CDR3, as DNA: TGTGCCAGCAGTTATGGACTAGCGGGAGGGCGTAATGAGCAGTTCTTC. This translates into CASSYGLAGGRNEQFF.

J is TRBJ1-1 and V is TRBV7-3, with D tentatively TRBD1 (5 bases). The length of the CDR3 is 12 residues. Trimming cost V 3 bases and J 5 bases, with 7 bases left between them. Per the germline V gene, CDR1 is SGHTA and CDR2 is FQGTGA. For the CDR3, the DNA is TGTGCCAGCAGCTTCCAGGGAACTGAAGCTTTCTTT. It encodes CASSFQGTEAFF.

The chain recombines TRBV6-5 with TRBJ1-3, with D possibly matching TRBD1 (6 bases). Germline V gene data show CDR1 as MNHEY and CDR2 as SVGAGI. CDR3 size: 14 residues. Trimming left V 2 bases short and J 2 bases short, with 7 bases between. CDR3 sequence (DNA): TGTGCCAGCAGTTACAACAGGGCTGGAAACACCATATATTTT. It encodes CASSYNRAGNTIYF.

The chain uses TRBV2 and TRBJ2-3; D may be TRBD2 (6 bases). Germline CDR1 is SNHLY and CDR2 is FYNNEI. CDR3 length: 12 amino acids. V lost 6 bases, J lost 9 bases, and 13 bases lay in between. The CDR3 sequence: CASRPESGTQYF. DNA of the CDR3: TGTGCCAGCAGACCGGAAAGCGGGACGCAGTATTTT. Complete variable domain (other parts from reference TRBV2 and TRBJ2-3): EPEVTQTPSHQVTQMGQEVILRCVPISNHLYFYWYRQILGQKVEFLVSFYNNEISEKSEIFDDQFSVERPDGSNFTLKIRSTKLEDSAMYFCASRPESGTQYFGPGTRLTVL.

J is TRBJ1-5 and V is TRBV19; D is perhaps TRBD1 (6 bases). The V gene lost 5 bases and the J gene lost 4 bases, with 15 bases spanning the gap. The germline CDR1 and CDR2 sequences are LNHDA and SQIVND (reference sequence). The CDR3 runs to 15 residues. This CDR3 reads CASSAQGTSNQPQHF. CDR3 coding DNA: TGTGCCAGTAGTGCCCAGGGGACAAGTAATCAGCCCCAGCATTTT. The full variable domain, completed using reference TRBV19 and TRBJ1-5, is DGGITQSPKYLFRKEGQNVTLSCEQNLNHDAMYWYRQDPGQGLRLIYYSQIVNDFQKGDIAEGYSVSREKKESFPLTVTSAQKNPTAFYLCASSAQGTSNQPQHFGDGTRLSIL.

The gene calls are TRBV28 and TRBJ1-6, with 7 bases fitting TRBD1. The CDR3 has 17 residues. Germline V gene sequence: CDR1 MDHEN, CDR2 SYDVKM. V lost 5 bases to trimming and J lost 3 bases; unmatched junction nucleotides: 10. CDR3: CASSRLGTVNYNSPLHF. As DNA, the CDR3 is TGTGCCAGCAGTCGCCTCGGGACAGTCAACTATAATTCACCCCTCCACTTT.

V usage is TRBV2 and J usage is TRBJ1-1, with a tentative D call TRBD1 (5 bases). Germline values: CDR1 SNHLY, CDR2 FYNNEI. The CDR3 extends over 13 amino acids. The ends were cut back, 6 bases at V and 5 bases at J, with 13 bases in the middle. CDR3 in amino acids: CASRYSRGTEAFF. CDR3 bases: TGTGCCAGCAGGTACAGCCGGGGGACTGAAGCTTTCTTT.

The chain employs TRBV11-3 and TRBJ1-3, with unresolved D. Germline V gene sequence: CDR1 SGHNT, CDR2 YENEEA. This CDR3 is built from 13 residues. The V end lost 5 bases, the J end lost 9 bases, and 14 bases lay between the germline ends. The chain's CDR3 is CASSQIRGGTIYF. The DNA for the CDR3 is TGTGCCAGCAGCCAAATCCGAGGTGGCACCATATATTTT.

This chain links TRBV10-3 with TRBJ1-4; 10 nucleotides align to TRBD1. J was trimmed by 4 bases and V by 10 bases; bases with no gene match: 3. This CDR3 has 13 residues. Germline loops: CDR1 ENHRY, CDR2 SYGVKD. The CDR3 region is CATRTGGNEKLFF. In DNA, the CDR3 is TGTGCCACCCGGACAGGGGGTAATGAAAAACTGTTTTTT.

This clone has more than one count but fewer than ten. Other DNA sequences within the sample encode an identical CDR3. The chain employs TRBV30 and TRBJ1-1; D might be TRBD1 (6 bases). Germline V gene data show CDR1 as GTSNPN and CDR2 as SVGIG (reference sequence). V lost 0 bases and J 4 bases, leaving 12 bases between the germline ends. CDR3 size: 14 residues. In nucleotides, the CDR3 is TGTGCCTGGAGTGTACGGGGGGCCGGCACTGAAGCTTTCTTT. This translates into CAWSVRGAGTEAFF.

This clone was counted many times. The chain uses TRBV19 and TRBJ2-5; possible D gene TRBD2, 5 bases. The germline CDR1 and CDR2 sequences are LNHDA and SQIVND (reference sequence). The V end was cut by 5 bases, the J end by 5 bases, with 12 bases between. The CDR3 runs 13 residues. CDR3 bases: TGTGCCAGTAGTGGAGGACTGTTGGAGACCCAGTACTTC. Translation gives CASSGGLLETQYF.

V gene TRBV28 combines with J gene TRBJ1-5; TRBD1 aligns across 7 bases. There are 15 residues in the CDR3. The ends lost 1 base at V and 2 bases at J; junction bases unmatched: 2. CDR1 and CDR2 (germline): MDHEN, SYDVKM. The CDR3 protein is CASSLFGQGNQPQHF. CDR3 nucleotide sequence: TGTGCCAGCAGTTTATTCGGACAGGGCAATCAGCCCCAGCATTTT.

The chain recombines TRBV24-1 with TRBJ2-1, with TRBD2 identical over 12 bases. Germline V gene data show CDR1 as KGHDR and CDR2 as SFDVKD. The length of the CDR3 is 16 residues. Trimming took 4 bases from V and 6 from J; bases not matched to a gene: 6. CDR3 DNA: TGTGCCACCAGTGAGATAGGACTAGCGGGATCCAATGAGCAGTTCTTC. This translates into CATSEIGLAGSNEQFF.

This chain links TRBV18 with TRBJ2-1; 8 nucleotides agree with TRBD2. From germline, CDR1 is KGHSH and CDR2 LQKENI. CDR3 size: 17 residues. Trimming at V came to 1 base and at J to 5 bases, leaving 10 bases not matched to a gene. CDR3 residues: CASSPLSGLGGHNEQFF. In DNA, the CDR3 is TGTGCCAGCTCACCACTCTCGGGACTAGGAGGGCACAATGAGCAGTTCTTC.

The chain joins TRBV7-8 to TRBJ1-6, with 9 positions matching TRBD1. J gave up 4 bases and V 4 bases, and 11 bases lay outside the gene matches. The CDR3 has 18 residues. The germline V gene encodes CDR1 SGHVS and CDR2 FQNEAQ. The CDR3 region is CASSSGQGIGLYNSPLHF. Written as DNA, the CDR3 is TGTGCCAGCAGCTCGGGACAGGGAATAGGGTTGTATAATTCACCCCTCCACTTT.

The genes are TRBV5-1 and TRBJ1-2; D unclear. This CDR3 has 12 residues. Trimming shortened V by 6 bases and J by 2 bases, and 8 bases separated the two germline ends. CDR1 SGHRS and CDR2 YFSETQ come from the germline V gene. CDR3 protein: CASTSENYGYTF. Written as DNA, the CDR3 is TGCGCCAGCACTTCAGAAAACTATGGCTACACCTTC.

The chain joins TRBV6-2 or TRBV6-3 to TRBJ2-3, with 8 bases lining up with TRBD2. The junction had 2 bases not matched to a gene; V was cut back by 0 bases and J by 3 bases. Germline V gene data show CDR1 as MNHEY and CDR2 as SVGEGT. The CDR3 contains 15 residues. In nucleotides, the CDR3 is TGTGCCAGCAGTTACTCGGGGACTAGGACAGATACGCAGTATTTT. As protein: CASSYSGTRTDTQYF.

The chain links TRBV27 to TRBJ1-1, with D perhaps matching TRBD1 (5 bases). This CDR3 has 14 amino acids. V lost 3 bases and J 5 bases, leaving 13 bases between the germline ends. Germline CDR1 reads MNHEY; CDR2 reads SMNVEV (reference sequence). The CDR3: CASSLIRAGTEAFF. In DNA form, the CDR3 reads TGTGCCAGCAGTTTGATAAGGGCAGGGACTGAAGCTTTCTTT.

The chain uses TRBV7-9 and TRBJ1-4, with D perhaps matching TRBD1 (6 bases). The CDR3 is 15 residues long. Trimming left V 5 bases short and J 5 bases short, with 15 bases between. CDR1 is SEHNR, CDR2 FQNEAQ, per germline (reference sequence). The CDR3 loop reads CASSPLDRLNEKLFF. The CDR3 DNA reads TGTGCCAGCAGCCCACTCGACAGGTTAAATGAAAAACTGTTTTTT.